The present entry profiles one T cell receptor beta chain with its context. The antigen is undetermined. This sample is part of a study of T cells in Graves' hyperthyroidism and ophthalmopathy. Study conclusions and caveats: Blood held most thyroid clonotypes expanded above 0.001 frequency.

TCR beta CDR3 region amplification was performed from RNA transcripts. The HTBI primer set was used in a first-round RT-PCR of the TCR CDR3. One entry per CDR3 protein, called by TCRdb with MiXCR from the multiplex PCR reads. The data show approximately 720,000 distinct CDR3 sequences, around 19% seen once. The CDR3 runs 17 residues. V lost 6 bases, J lost 1 base, and 22 bases lay in between. Germline-derived CDR1 and CDR2 are DFQATT and SNEGSKA (reference sequence). Blood from later-ophthalmopathy patients was taken at first hyperthyroidism diagnosis. PBMCs stemmed from 10 ml fresh peripheral blood. Sequencing was carried out using blood. This clonotype originated in a woman aged 50 to 65 with Graves' hyperthyroidism that later progressed to Graves' ophthalmopathy. The chain recombines TRBV20-1 with TRBJ2-4; D may be TRBD2 (5 bases). DNA of the CDR3: TGCAGTGCGGCCTCCCTGGTTTTGGGAGTGGCCAAAAACATTCAGTACTTC. Encoded protein: CSAASLVLGVAKNIQYF.